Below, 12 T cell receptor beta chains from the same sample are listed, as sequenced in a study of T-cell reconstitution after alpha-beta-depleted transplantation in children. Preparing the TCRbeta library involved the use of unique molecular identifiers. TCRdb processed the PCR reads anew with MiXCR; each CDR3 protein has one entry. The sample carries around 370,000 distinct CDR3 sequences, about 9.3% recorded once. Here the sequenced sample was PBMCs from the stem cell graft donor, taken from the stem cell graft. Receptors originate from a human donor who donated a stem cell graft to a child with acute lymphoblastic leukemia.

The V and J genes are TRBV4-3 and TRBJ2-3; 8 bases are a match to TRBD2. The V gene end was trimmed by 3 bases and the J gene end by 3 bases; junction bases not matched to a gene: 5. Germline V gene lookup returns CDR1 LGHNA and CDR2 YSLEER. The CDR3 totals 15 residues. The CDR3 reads CASSHRTSSTDTQYF. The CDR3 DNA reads TGCGCCAGCAGCCATAGGACTAGCTCTACAGATACGCAGTATTTT.

CDR3 loop: CASSQDRAGDDEKLFF. The CDR3 coding sequence is TGCGCCAGCAGCCAAGATCGGGCAGGGGACGATGAAAAACTGTTTTTT. The chain employs TRBV4-3 and TRBJ1-4; tentative D call: TRBD1 (6 bases). The V end was cut by 0 bases, the J end by 6 bases, with 14 bases between. The CDR3 is made up of 16 amino acids. Germline V gives CDR1 LGHNA, CDR2 YSLEER.

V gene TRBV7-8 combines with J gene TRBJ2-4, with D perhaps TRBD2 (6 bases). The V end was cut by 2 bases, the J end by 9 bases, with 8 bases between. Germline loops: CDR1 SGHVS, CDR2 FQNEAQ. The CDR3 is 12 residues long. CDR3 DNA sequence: TGTGCCAGCAGCTTACAGGAGGGCATTCAGTACTTC. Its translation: CASSLQEGIQYF.

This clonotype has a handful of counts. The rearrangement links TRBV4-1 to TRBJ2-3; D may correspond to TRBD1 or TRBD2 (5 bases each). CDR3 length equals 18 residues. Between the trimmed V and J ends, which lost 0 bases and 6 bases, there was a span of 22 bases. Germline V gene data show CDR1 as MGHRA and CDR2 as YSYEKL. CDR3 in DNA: TGCGCCAGCAGCCAAGATCCCAGCGGCAGGGCCGGGGTTGATACGCAGTATTTT. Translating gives CASSQDPSGRAGVDTQYF.

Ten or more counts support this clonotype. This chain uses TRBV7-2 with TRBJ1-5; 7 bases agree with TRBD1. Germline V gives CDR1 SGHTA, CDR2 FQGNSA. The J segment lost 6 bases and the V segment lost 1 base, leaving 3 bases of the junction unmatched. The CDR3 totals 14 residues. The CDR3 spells CASSLDRGSQPQHF. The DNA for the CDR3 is TGTGCCAGCAGCTTAGACAGGGGTAGTCAGCCCCAGCATTTT.

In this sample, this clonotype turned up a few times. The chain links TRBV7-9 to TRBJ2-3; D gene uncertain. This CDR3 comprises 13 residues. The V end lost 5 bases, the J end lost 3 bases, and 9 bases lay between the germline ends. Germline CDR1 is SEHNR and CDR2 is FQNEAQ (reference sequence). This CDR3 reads CASSTLGTDTQYF. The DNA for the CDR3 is TGTGCCAGCAGCACTCTAGGAACAGATACGCAGTATTTT.

DNA for the CDR3: TGTGCCAGCAGCCCTCTACTAGCGGGAGTAGGATACGAGCAGTACTTC. This sequence encodes CASSPLLAGVGYEQYF. This chain uses TRBV4-2 with TRBJ2-7; TRBD2 matches 11 bases. Germline assignment: CDR1 LGHNA and CDR2 YNFKEQ. The V gene end was trimmed by 4 bases and the J gene end by 4 bases; junction bases not matched to a gene: 9. The CDR3 consists of 16 residues.

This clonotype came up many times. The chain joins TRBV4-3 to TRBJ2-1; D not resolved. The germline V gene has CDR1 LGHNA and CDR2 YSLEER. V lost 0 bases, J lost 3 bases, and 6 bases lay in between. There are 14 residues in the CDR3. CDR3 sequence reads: CASSQDRVYNEQFF. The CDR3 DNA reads TGCGCCAGCAGCCAAGATCGAGTCTACAATGAGCAGTTCTTC.

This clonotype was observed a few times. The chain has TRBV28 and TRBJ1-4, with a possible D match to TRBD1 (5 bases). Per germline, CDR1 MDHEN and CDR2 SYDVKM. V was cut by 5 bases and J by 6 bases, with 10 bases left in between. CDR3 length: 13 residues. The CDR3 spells CASSLQGYEKLFF. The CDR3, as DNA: TGTGCCAGCAGTCTCCAGGGTTATGAAAAACTGTTTTTT.

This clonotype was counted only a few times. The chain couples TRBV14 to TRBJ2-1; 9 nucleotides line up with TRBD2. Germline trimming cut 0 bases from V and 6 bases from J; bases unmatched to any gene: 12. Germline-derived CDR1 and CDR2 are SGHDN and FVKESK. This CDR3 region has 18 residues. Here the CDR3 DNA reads TGTGCCAGCAGCCAAGATCTACATAGCGGGAGAGGAGGCAATGAGCAGTTCTTC. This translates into CASSQDLHSGRGGNEQFF.

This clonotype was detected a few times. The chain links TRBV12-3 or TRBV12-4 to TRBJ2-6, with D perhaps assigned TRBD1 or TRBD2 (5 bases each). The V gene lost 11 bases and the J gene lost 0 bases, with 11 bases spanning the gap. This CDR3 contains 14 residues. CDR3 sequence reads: CAVWGSSGANVLTF. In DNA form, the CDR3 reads TGTGCCGTCTGGGGGAGCTCTGGGGCCAACGTCCTGACTTTC.

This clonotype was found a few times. The CDR3 region is CASSDPVGASEDTQYF. The CDR3 DNA sequence: TGTGCCAGCAGTGACCCAGTAGGGGCCTCGGAAGATACGCAGTATTTT. V and J are TRBV2 and TRBJ2-3; D possibly corresponds to TRBD1 (5 bases). This CDR3 comprises 16 residues. The germline gives CDR1 SNHLY, CDR2 FYNNEI. V dropped 3 bases and J dropped 5 bases, with 18 bases sitting between them.